These 28 T cell receptor beta chains originate from one sample sequenced in a study of T cells in Graves' hyperthyroidism and ophthalmopathy. It was RNA transcripts that yielded the amplified TCR beta CDR3 regions. In the first-round RT-PCR of the TCR CDR3, the HTBI primer set was used. One entry per CDR3 protein, called by TCRdb with MiXCR from the multiplex PCR reads. The sample contains approximately 610,000 distinct CDR3 sequences, roughly 15% of which appear only once. The sequencing sample was made of blood. The receptors originated from a woman aged 40 to 50 with Graves' ophthalmopathy.

This clonotype was picked up many times. The chain recombines TRBV12-3 or TRBV12-4 with TRBJ2-2; 11 bases are shared with TRBD1. There are 15 residues in the CDR3. V dropped 7 bases and J dropped 4; count of bases not matched to a gene: 5. The CDR3 loop is CASTIGTGGTGELFF. CDR3 coding DNA: TGTGCCAGCACCATCGGGACAGGGGGCACCGGGGAGCTGTTTTTT.

This clonotype occurred many times. V is TRBV20-1 and J is TRBJ1-5; TRBD1 matches 11 bases. CDR3 size: 14 residues. Germline V gene lookup returns CDR1 DFQATT and CDR2 SNEGSKA (reference sequence). Trimming at V came to 3 bases and at J to 6 bases, leaving 4 bases not matched to a gene. CDR3 region: CSARGDRGVQPQHF. For the CDR3, the DNA is TGCAGTGCTAGGGGGGACAGGGGGGTTCAGCCCCAGCATTTT.

Concerning this clonotype itself: A read error may be the cause here, since a much bigger clone is one base away. This CDR3 is CASSPEGTGINVQYF. The CDR3 DNA sequence: TGTGCCAGCAGCCCCGAGGGGACAGGGATCAACGTGCAGTACTTC. V and J are TRBV7-2 and TRBJ2-7; 9 positions match TRBD1. J gave up 9 bases and V 5 bases, and 14 bases lay outside the gene matches. Per the germline V gene, CDR1 is SGHTA and CDR2 is FQGNSA. The CDR3 spans 15 residues.

This chain connects TRBV20-1 to TRBJ2-7, with 7 bases that match TRBD2. CDR3 length equals 13 residues. V dropped 1 base and J dropped 5; count of bases not matched to a gene: 5. Per germline, CDR1 DFQATT and CDR2 SNEGSKA (reference sequence). The CDR3 nucleotides read TGCAGTGCTAGAGGGGAGGGTTTGCACGAGCAGTACTTC. This codes for CSARGEGLHEQYF.

This clonotype was observed many times. The gene calls are TRBV10-2 and TRBJ1-2; D is perhaps TRBD1 (5 bases). V lost 6 bases to trimming and J lost 0 bases, with 11 bases between them. The CDR3 consists of 14 residues. The germline gives CDR1 WSHSY, CDR2 SAAADI. CDR3 DNA: TGCGCCAGCAGCTGGGACGGGACTAACTATGGCTACACCTTC. Its translation: CASSWDGTNYGYTF.

The rearrangement links TRBV18 to TRBJ1-2; TRBD1 matches at 7 bases. This CDR3 has 17 amino acids. Germline values: CDR1 KGHSH, CDR2 LQKENI. Trimming cost V 2 bases and J 2 bases; bases outside gene matches: 11. CDR3 in DNA: TGTGCCAGCTCACCAGTTCCTACCGGGACAGAAAACTATGGCTACACCTTC. It codes for CASSPVPTGTENYGYTF.

With regard to this clonotype: Without the conserved terminal phenylalanine or tryptophan, this CDR3 likely stems from a read error. The chain employs TRBV11-3 and TRBJ2-7; D gene ambiguous. This CDR3 has 13 amino acids. V lost 1 base and J lost 6, with 10 bases in between. Germline CDR1 SGHNT, CDR2 YENEEA. Here the CDR3 DNA reads TGTGCCAGCAGCTTAGCCACCGTCGGCGAGCAGTACTTG. This sequence encodes CASSLATVGEQYL.

The rearrangement links TRBV6-1 to TRBJ1-3; 7 positions agree with TRBD1. The germline V gene has CDR1 MNHNS and CDR2 SASEGT. Trimming at V came to 6 bases and at J to 0 bases, leaving 8 bases not matched to a gene. This CDR3 is built from 16 residues. CDR3 in amino acids: CASRSEGQISGNTIYF. In nucleotides, the CDR3 is TGTGCCAGCAGATCCGAGGGACAGATCTCTGGAAACACCATATATTTT.

This clonotype has just a few counts. Possible read error: a much larger clone is one base away. The gene calls are TRBV28 and TRBJ2-5; a weak D match, TRBD2 (6 bases). In germline, CDR1 is MDHEN, CDR2 SYDVKM. The V and J ends lost 5 bases and 0 bases respectively, with 22 bases between them. The CDR3 is 18 residues long. The CDR3 DNA reads TGTGCCAGCAGTCCCCTTACCTATAGCGGAGGGAACCAAGAGACCCAGTACTTC. It codes for CASSPLTYSGGNQETQYF.

This clonotype was detected ten times or more. The V gene is TRBV5-1, the J gene TRBJ2-5, with D uncertain. Trimming stripped 4 bases from V and 2 bases from J, with 12 bases between. This CDR3 has 14 amino acids. CDR1 is SGHRS, CDR2 YFSETQ, per germline. CDR3 region: CASSTLQKQETQYF. As DNA, the CDR3 is TGCGCCAGCAGCACCCTACAGAAACAAGAGACCCAGTACTTC. Looking up the rest from reference TRBV5-1 and TRBJ2-5 gives the full variable domain: KAGVTQTPRYLIKTRGQQVTLSCSPISGHRSVSWYQQTPGQGLQFLFEYFSETQRNKGNFPGRFSGRQFSNSRSEMNVSTLELGDSALYLCASSTLQKQETQYFGPGTRLLVL.

This clonotype has at least ten counts. J is TRBJ2-7 and V is TRBV2; 12 bases fit TRBD2. The germline gives CDR1 SNHLY, CDR2 FYNNEI. This CDR3 comprises 15 residues. Unmatched junction bases numbered 9, after V lost 7 bases and J lost 5 bases. The CDR3: CASNPGTSGRDEQYF. In DNA, the CDR3 is TGTGCCAGCAACCCCGGGACTAGCGGGCGGGACGAGCAGTACTTC.

This clonotype was seen at least ten times. The chain carries TRBV27 and TRBJ2-2; a possible D gene is TRBD2 (5 bases). The CDR3 sequence is 14 residues long. Trimming cost V 7 bases and J 3 bases, with 12 bases left between them. Germline CDR1 is MNHEY and CDR2 is SMNVEV (reference sequence). CDR3 region: CASTKEVYTGELFF. The CDR3 DNA reads TGTGCCAGCACCAAGGAGGTGTACACCGGGGAGCTGTTTTTT.

This clonotype appeared a few times. The chain uses TRBV20-1 and TRBJ1-2, with D possibly matching TRBD1 (5 bases). Germline V gives CDR1 DFQATT, CDR2 SNEGSKA (reference sequence). This CDR3 comprises 12 residues. The CDR3 reads CSAPTGVYGYTF. The CDR3 bases are TGCAGCGCTCCAACAGGTGTCTATGGCTACACCTTC.

This clonotype has a count of ten or more. The chain uses TRBV20-1 and TRBJ1-1, with TRBD1 as a possible D gene (5 bases). The CDR3 consists of 11 residues. V gave up 5 bases and J gave up 11 bases, with 15 bases separating them. CDR1 DFQATT and CDR2 SNEGSKA come from the germline V gene (reference sequence). CDR3 in DNA: TGCAGTGCTGCCGATGGGCAGGGTGCTTTCTTT. As protein: CSAADGQGAFF.

This rearrangement joins TRBV14 to TRBJ2-7; 12 bases align to TRBD2. The J segment lost 9 bases and the V segment lost 5 bases, leaving 11 bases of the junction unmatched. The germline V gene has CDR1 SGHDN and CDR2 FVKESK. The CDR3 runs 15 residues. In DNA, the CDR3 is TGTGCCAGCAGCTTAGCAGCTCTAGCGGGAGGGATGCAGTACTTC. Translation: CASSLAALAGGMQYF. Drawing the rest from reference TRBV14 and TRBJ2-7, the complete variable domain is EAGVTQFPSHSVIEKGQTVTLRCDPISGHDNLYWYRRVMGKEIKFLLHFVKESKQDESGMPNNRFLAERTGGTYSTLKVQPAELEDSGVYFCASSLAALAGGMQYFGPGTRLTVT.

At least ten counts were recorded for this clonotype. The chain joins TRBV6-5 to TRBJ2-2, with TRBD2 as a possible D gene (5 bases). The germline V gene encodes CDR1 MNHEY and CDR2 SVGAGI. The CDR3 is 14 amino acids. V was trimmed by 2 bases and J by 7 bases, leaving 11 bases between them. The CDR3 DNA reads TGTGCCAGCAGTTACGGGCCGGGGTTCGGGGAGCTGTTTTTT. Amino acid sequence: CASSYGPGFGELFF.

This clonotype was detected many times. The rearrangement joins TRBV7-9 to TRBJ1-1; 7 bases map to TRBD1. There are 12 residues in the CDR3. Germline CDR1 is SEHNR and CDR2 is FQNEAQ (reference sequence). V shed 2 bases and J 10 bases; nucleotides not matched to a gene: 4. This CDR3 is CASSLFNRGAFF. The DNA of the CDR3 is TGTGCCAGCAGCTTATTTAACAGGGGAGCTTTCTTT.

The table lists this clonotype with many counts. The junction differs from germline at one of its ends, possibly a read error. The CDR3: CASSSGISYEQYF. CDR3 bases: TGCGCCAGCAGCTCGGGGATTAGCTACGAGCAGTACTTC. V usage is TRBV13 and J usage is TRBJ2-7, with D tentatively TRBD2 (5 bases). The CDR3 length is 13 residues. The germline V gene has CDR1 PRHDT and CDR2 FYEKMQ (reference sequence).

The V and J genes are TRBV6-5 and TRBJ1-2; maybe TRBD1 (5 bases). The CDR3 has 13 amino acids. The ends were cut back, 4 bases at V and 4 bases at J, with 10 bases in the middle. Germline CDR1 MNHEY, CDR2 SVGAGI. CDR3 nucleotide sequence: TGTGCCAGCAGTTTAGACAGCGCCTATGGCTACACCTTC. This sequence encodes CASSLDSAYGYTF.

This clonotype was picked up many times. The CDR3 nucleotides are TGTGCCAGCTCAACAGGGGAGGAGACCCAGTACTTC. As protein: CASSTGEETQYF. This sequence joins TRBV28 and TRBJ2-5; 7 positions match TRBD1. J gave up 5 bases and V 8 bases, and 5 bases lay outside the gene matches. The CDR3 extends over 12 amino acids. Looked up from germline, CDR1 is MDHEN and CDR2 is SYDVKM.

This rearrangement joins TRBV7-2 to TRBJ1-5; 8 bases match TRBD1. There are 14 residues in the CDR3. Germline V gives CDR1 SGHTA, CDR2 FQGNSA. V was clipped by 7 bases and J by 7 bases; unmatched bases: 9. This chain's CDR3 is CASTPTPGGQPQHF. The CDR3 DNA follows: TGTGCCAGCACCCCCACCCCAGGGGGCCAGCCCCAGCATTTT.

This clonotype was seen ten or more times. V gene TRBV6-5 combines with J gene TRBJ2-5, with D perhaps TRBD2 (5 bases). Trimming took off 2 bases at V and 1 base at J, with 14 bases between the two ends. Germline lookup yields CDR1 MNHEY and CDR2 SVGAGI. The CDR3 has 16 residues. Written as DNA, the CDR3 is TGTGCCAGCAGTTACAGGTTCGGGCGGGCCCAAGAGACCCAGTACTTC. This gives the protein CASSYRFGRAQETQYF.

This clonotype was recorded many times. The chain carries TRBV20-1 and TRBJ1-5; D unclear. Germline assignment: CDR1 DFQATT and CDR2 SNEGSKA (reference sequence). The CDR3 consists of 16 residues. Trimming took off 1 base at V and 3 bases at J, with 16 bases between the two ends. CDR3 nucleotides: TGCAGTGCTAGAGCAATAGGGCAGGACTTCAATCAGCCCCAGCATTTT. Protein sequence: CSARAIGQDFNQPQHF.

The chain joins TRBV19 to TRBJ1-1; a weak D match, TRBD1 (5 bases). CDR1 and CDR2 (germline): LNHDA, SQIVND (reference sequence). The CDR3 extends over 14 amino acids. Trimming took off 3 bases at V and 1 base at J, with 9 bases between the two ends. CDR3 nucleotide sequence: TGTGCCAGTAGTATCCAGGGACGGAACACTGAAGCTTTCTTT. Encoded protein: CASSIQGRNTEAFF.

This clonotype has a count of ten or more. CDR3 DNA sequence: TGTGCCAGCAGTTTGTCTGGGGCGAGGGAGCAGTACTTC. Encoded protein: CASSLSGAREQYF. The chain employs TRBV28 and TRBJ2-7; possible D gene TRBD1, 5 bases. The length of the CDR3 is 13 residues. V dropped 3 bases and J dropped 7 bases, with 13 bases sitting between them. The germline V gene encodes CDR1 MDHEN and CDR2 SYDVKM.

This clonotype was picked up many times. The chain is built from TRBV28 and TRBJ2-5; D gene unclear. Germline values: CDR1 MDHEN, CDR2 SYDVKM. The CDR3 covers 13 residues. The V gene lost 8 bases and the J gene lost 6 bases, with 16 bases spanning the gap. The CDR3 region is CASESGGAKTQYF. DNA for the CDR3: TGTGCCAGCGAGAGTGGTGGTGCGAAGACCCAGTACTTC.

This clonotype was seen only a few times. V is TRBV4-3 and J is TRBJ2-7; D is possibly TRBD1 or TRBD2 (6 bases each). This CDR3 has 15 residues. V lost 1 base to trimming and J lost 3 bases, with 13 bases between them. CDR1 is LGHNA, CDR2 YSLEER, per germline. This chain's CDR3 is CASSQARGGFYEQYF. In DNA, the CDR3 is TGCGCCAGCAGCCAAGCTAGAGGGGGGTTCTACGAGCAGTACTTC.

This clonotype was recorded many times. CDR3 DNA: TGTGCCACCAGCAGAGTTGTAAGGGGGGGACAGGAGACCCAGTACTTC. Residues: CATSRVVRGGQETQYF. The V gene is TRBV15, the J gene TRBJ2-5; possibly TRBD1 or TRBD2 for D (7 bases each). The CDR3 extends over 16 amino acids. V dropped 1 base and J dropped 5 bases, with 17 bases sitting between them. Germline CDR1 LNHNV, CDR2 YYDKDF (reference sequence).